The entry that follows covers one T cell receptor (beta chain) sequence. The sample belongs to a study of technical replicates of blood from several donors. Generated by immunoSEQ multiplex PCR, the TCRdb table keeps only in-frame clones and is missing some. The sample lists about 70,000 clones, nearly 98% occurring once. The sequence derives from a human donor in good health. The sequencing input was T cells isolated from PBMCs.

The CDR3 reads CASSGRRDFSYEQYF. CDR3 bases: TGTGCCAGCAGTGGGCGCAGGGACTTCTCCTACGAGCAGTACTTC. The chain has TRBV6-1 and TRBJ2-7; D perhaps matches TRBD2 (6 bases). V gave up 4 bases and J gave up 0 bases, with 13 bases separating them. Germline CDR1 reads MNHNS; CDR2 reads SASEGT. CDR3 length equals 15 residues.